The present T cell receptor beta chain was sequenced within a study (dated by TCRdb to the mid-2010s). CDR3 length: 15 amino acids, cysteine to phenylalanine. The entry retains the CDR3 DNA only, 45 bases that are in frame from base 1. The V and J ends are trimmed by 6 bases and 0 bases, leaving 14 bases between them. A note on this clonotype: Its antigen is still unknown. Nothing much larger sits one base from this clone, and base qualities are not available.

Library creation used RT-PCR. The run used an Illumina MiSeq. TCRdb applied fastp at Q25 and MiXCR to the public reads, then kept only in-frame beta chains. Here each entry gathers all rows of one CDR3 protein and keeps the most common genes and DNA. This sample is represented by 650,000 to 800,000 distinct CDR3 sequences; 13% to 15% of them were singletons. The ten largest clones capture around 3.3% of the sample. This receptor was obtained from a female donor in good health, serving as a healthy control. Sequenced sample: memory CD4+ T cells from blood. Here the chain combines TRBV12-3 or TRBV12-4 and TRBJ1-1; there is no confident call for the D gene. The CDR3 has the sequence CASSPGRPLNTEAFF. The nucleotides read TGTGCCAGCAGCCCCGGACGACCCTTGAACACTGAAGCTTTCTTT.